A single sample gave rise to the 26 T cell receptor beta chains below, sequenced in a study of blood T cells in healthy people across ages. The use of a sample-barcoded 5' primer and a J-beta primer mix characterized a second PCR of roughly 7 to 11 cycles. MiXCR, applied by TCRdb to the 5' RACE reads, yields one record per CDR3 protein. This table has around 1,600,000 distinct CDR3 sequences, 40% to 45% appearing once. The sample consisted of blood. The source of these receptors is a woman under 30 in good health.

V gene TRBV6-5 combines with J gene TRBJ2-7; no reliable D call. There are 13 residues in the CDR3. Germline assignment: CDR1 MNHEY and CDR2 SVGAGI. V dropped 4 bases and J dropped 6 bases, with 13 bases sitting between them. The CDR3 DNA is TGTGCCAGCAGTTCCAACAGCAGAGGCGAGCAGTACTTC. This encodes CASSSNSRGEQYF.

This clonotype was picked up a small number of times. The chain combines TRBV20-1 with TRBJ2-5, with 8 bases identical to TRBD1. Germline V gene data show CDR1 as DFQATT and CDR2 as SNEGSKA (reference sequence). The CDR3 loop spans 13 amino acids. With V trimmed by 1 base and J by 2 bases, 0 bases remained unmatched. CDR3 in DNA: TGCAGTGCTAGAGGGGACAGGCAAGAGACCCAGTACTTC. Translating gives CSARGDRQETQYF.

The CDR3, as DNA: TGCGCCAGCAGCTTGCCTCGGACAGGGTGGTTGGCAGATACGCAGTATTTT. This encodes CASSLPRTGWLADTQYF. The chain employs TRBV5-1 and TRBJ2-3; 8 bases align to TRBD1. There are 17 residues in the CDR3. After removal of 1 base from V and 4 bases from J, the junction contained 11 bases not matched to a gene. Germline CDR1 is SGHRS and CDR2 is YFSETQ.

This clonotype was recorded only once. The chain combines TRBV3-1 with TRBJ2-5; 11 bases match TRBD2. CDR3 length: 16 amino acids. In germline, CDR1 is LGHDT, CDR2 YNNKEL (reference sequence). With V trimmed by 4 bases and J by 11 bases, 15 bases remained unmatched. CDR3 DNA: TGTGCCAGCAGCCCCCTAGCGGGAGGCGTAGGCAATGAGCAGTACTTC. Translating gives CASSPLAGGVGNEQYF.

The rearrangement joins TRBV25-1 to TRBJ1-5; D unresolved. CDR1 MGHDK and CDR2 SYGVNS come from the germline V gene. V gave up 5 bases and J gave up 7 bases, with 18 bases separating them. This CDR3 comprises 15 residues. CDR3 nucleotide sequence: TGTGCCAGCAGTCCCAATGGCAACGGACCCCAGCCCCAGCATTTT. Amino acids: CASSPNGNGPQPQHF.

The V gene is TRBV20-1, the J gene TRBJ2-5; 11 nucleotides line up with TRBD1. With 0 bases clipped from V and 4 bases from J, the junction kept 4 bases outside the gene matches. The CDR3 loop spans 15 amino acids. From germline, CDR1 is DFQATT and CDR2 SNEGSKA (reference sequence). The CDR3 DNA is TGCAGTGCTAGAGACCGGACAGGGGGCTTAGAGACCCAGTACTTC. Its translation: CSARDRTGGLETQYF.

The V and J genes are TRBV27 and TRBJ2-1; 8 bases align to TRBD2. In germline, CDR1 is MNHEY, CDR2 SMNVEV (reference sequence). The V gene end was trimmed by 7 bases and the J gene end by 9 bases; junction bases not matched to a gene: 11. The CDR3 is made up of 14 amino acids. CDR3 nucleotide sequence: TGTGCCAGCACCTCGGGACTAGAGGTGGCTGAGCAGTTCTTC. Encoded protein: CASTSGLEVAEQFF.

V and J are TRBV25-1 and TRBJ2-1; D possibly uses TRBD1 or TRBD2 (5 bases each). The CDR3 is 12 residues long. Trimming shortened V by 7 bases and J by 5 bases, and 9 bases separated the two germline ends. The germline CDR1 and CDR2 sequences are MGHDK and SYGVNS. CDR3 in DNA: TGTGCCAGCACGGGGCCGCACAATGAGCAGTTCTTC. As protein: CASTGPHNEQFF.

This chain connects TRBV25-1 to TRBJ1-2; TRBD1 might be the D (6 bases). The CDR3 loop spans 15 amino acids. The ends were cut back, 3 bases at V and 7 bases at J, with 18 bases in the middle. In germline, CDR1 is MGHDK, CDR2 SYGVNS. CDR3 sequence reads: CASSDPNREERGYTF. In nucleotides, the CDR3 is TGTGCCAGCAGTGACCCCAACAGGGAGGAGCGTGGCTACACCTTC.

This clonotype has only a few counts. This chain links TRBV25-1 with TRBJ2-7, with 8 bases lining up with TRBD2. V trimming: 6 bases; J trimming: 6 bases; junction bases outside the gene matches: 10. The CDR3 has 14 residues. The germline gives CDR1 MGHDK, CDR2 SYGVNS. The CDR3 bases are TGTGCCAGCAGGGAGGGGCGGGAGGCCGCCGAGCAGTACTTC. It encodes CASREGREAAEQYF.

This chain uses TRBV6-2 or TRBV6-3 with TRBJ2-1; a possible D gene is TRBD2 (5 bases). This CDR3 comprises 13 residues. Germline assignment: CDR1 MNHEY and CDR2 SVGEGT. Trimming cost V 2 bases and J 9 bases, with 11 bases left between them. CDR3 in amino acids: CASSYLARGEQFF. The CDR3 nucleotides are TGTGCCAGCAGTTACCTGGCCCGGGGTGAGCAGTTCTTC.

The sample holds a few counts of this clonotype. The CDR3, as DNA: TGTGCCAGCAGTGTAGAGATAAATACGCAGTATTTT. Residues: CASSVEINTQYF. The chain joins TRBV2 to TRBJ2-3; D gene ambiguous. Germline lookup yields CDR1 SNHLY and CDR2 FYNNEI. With 4 bases removed from V and 7 bases from J, the gap between germline ends came to 9 bases. This CDR3 spans 12 amino acids.

This clonotype was counted at least ten times. An end of the junction does not agree with germline; a read error may underlie this. The chain joins TRBV7-2 to TRBJ2-1, with D hard to call. This CDR3 spans 15 amino acids. CDR1 is SGHTA and CDR2 is FQGNSA in the germline V gene. In DNA form, the CDR3 reads TGCGCCAGCAGCTTGGTTACTGGAACGTACAATGAGCAGTTCTTC. This translates into CASSLVTGTYNEQFF. The full variable domain, completed using reference TRBV7-2 and TRBJ2-1, is GAGVSQSPSNKVTEKGKDVELRCDPISGHTALYWYRQSLGQGLEFLIYFQGNSAPDKSGLPSDRFSAERTGGSVSTLTIQRTQQEDSAVYLCASSLVTGTYNEQFFGPGTRLTVL.

V gene TRBV7-9 combines with J gene TRBJ2-7; D remains ambiguous. From germline, CDR1 is SEHNR and CDR2 FQNEAQ (reference sequence). The length of the CDR3 is 12 residues. V shed 4 bases and J shed 2 bases, with 6 bases lying between them. The CDR3 is CASSSMTYEQYF. Written as DNA, the CDR3 is TGTGCCAGCAGCTCCATGACCTACGAGCAGTACTTC.

This clonotype has just a few counts. The rearrangement joins TRBV27 to TRBJ2-5; a possible D gene is TRBD2 (5 bases). The J call may be wrong; the DNA end is better matched by TRBJ2-7. CDR3 length equals 16 residues. Germline V gene data show CDR1 as MNHEY and CDR2 as SMNVEV (reference sequence). The CDR3 DNA reads as TGTGCCAGCAGTTTATCGGTCCCAGAGAGGGTTGGCGAGCAGTACTTC. Protein sequence: CASSLSVPERVGEQYF.

This chain joins TRBV7-8 and TRBJ2-7, with no clear D. The CDR3 consists of 12 residues. Trimming took off 4 bases at V and 2 bases at J, with 6 bases between the two ends. Germline V gene lookup returns CDR1 SGHVS and CDR2 FQNEAQ. The CDR3 nucleotides are TGTGCCAGCAGCTCCAATCCCTACGAGCAGTACTTC. This codes for CASSSNPYEQYF.

J is TRBJ2-7 and V is TRBV4-3, with TRBD2 matching over 10 bases. Germline CDR1 reads LGHNA; CDR2 reads YSLEER. Trimming removed 4 bases from V and 4 bases from J; junction bases left unmatched: 7. This CDR3 region has 15 residues. The CDR3, as DNA: TGCGCCAGCAGCCCCTCGGGACTAGCGAGGTACGAGCAGTACTTC. Its translation: CASSPSGLARYEQYF.

The rearrangement joins TRBV10-2 to TRBJ2-5; D gene uncertain. The CDR3 has 12 amino acids. Trimming removed 5 bases from V and 3 bases from J, with 7 bases in between. The germline V gene has CDR1 WSHSY and CDR2 SAAADI. In DNA, the CDR3 is TGCGCCAGCAGTACCAGCGAAGAGACCCAGTACTTC. As protein: CASSTSEETQYF.

This clonotype has more than one count but fewer than ten. An end of the junction does not agree with germline; a read error may underlie this. The V call is TRBV5-6, the J call TRBJ2-1; possible D gene TRBD1, 6 bases. This CDR3 spans 17 amino acids. Germline V gene lookup returns CDR1 SGHDT and CDR2 YYEEEE. CDR3 loop: CASSTLQGTGSYDEQFF. In nucleotides, the CDR3 is TGTGCCAGCAGCACTCTACAGGGCACAGGTAGCTACGATGAGCAGTTCTTC.

The chain combines TRBV7-6 with TRBJ2-1; 12 positions match TRBD2. Trimming at V came to 1 base and at J to 2 bases, leaving 9 bases not matched to a gene. The germline CDR1 and CDR2 sequences are SGHVS and FNYEAQ. The CDR3 is 19 residues long. The CDR3 nucleotides read TGTGCCAGCAGCTTAGAGGCTAGCGGGAGGGCCGGCCCCTACAATGAGCAGTTCTTC. It translates to CASSLEASGRAGPYNEQFF. Variable domain in full (rest from reference TRBV7-6 and TRBJ2-1): GAGVSQSPRYKVTKRGQDVALRCDPISGHVSLYWYRQALGQGPEFLTYFNYEAQQDKSGLPNDRFSAERPEGSISTLTIQRTEQRDSAMYRCASSLEASGRAGPYNEQFFGPGTRLTVL.

The J gene is TRBJ2-3, the V gene TRBV7-2, with a possible D match to TRBD2 (5 bases). Germline values: CDR1 SGHTA, CDR2 FQGNSA. The CDR3 totals 15 residues. V gave up 5 bases and J gave up 2 bases, with 14 bases separating them. This chain's CDR3 is CASSPLGSPTDTQYF. CDR3 nucleotide sequence: TGTGCCAGCAGCCCTCTTGGGAGCCCCACAGATACGCAGTATTTT.

The chain recombines TRBV4-3 with TRBJ2-3; 10 positions match TRBD1. V lost 8 bases to trimming and J lost 1 base; unmatched junction nucleotides: 6. Germline-derived CDR1 and CDR2 are LGHNA and YSLEER. CDR3 length equals 15 residues. The CDR3 here is CASGLGQGGTDTQYF. CDR3 coding DNA: TGCGCCAGCGGCCTCGGACAGGGGGGCACAGATACGCAGTATTTT.

This clonotype was counted a few times. The chain has TRBV7-2 and TRBJ2-3; 7 bases align to TRBD1. J lost 6 bases, V lost 5 bases, and 8 bases had no gene match. Germline CDR1 SGHTA, CDR2 FQGNSA. This CDR3 comprises 14 residues. The CDR3 DNA reads as TGTGCCAGCAGCACTCGGGACAGATTTGATACGCAGTATTTT. As protein: CASSTRDRFDTQYF. The full variable domain, its missing parts supplied by reference TRBV7-2 and TRBJ2-3, is GAGVSQSPSNKVTEKGKDVELRCDPISGHTALYWYRQSLGQGLEFLIYFQGNSAPDKSGLPSDRFSAERTGGSVSTLTIQRTQQEDSAVYLCASSTRDRFDTQYFGPGTRLTVL.

In this sample, this clonotype turned up a few times. The chain couples TRBV12-3 or TRBV12-4 to TRBJ2-3; tentative D call: TRBD2 (6 bases). V was pared by 7 bases and J by 3 bases, with 17 bases between. The CDR3 totals 15 residues. For the CDR3, the DNA is TGTGCCAGCAATGGGCGGGGACGAATGACAGATACGCAGTATTTT. Its protein product is CASNGRGRMTDTQYF.

The DNA of the CDR3 is TGTGCCAGCAGCTCCGGACTAGCGGGGGCCTTAGGGACCCAGTACTTC. It translates to CASSSGLAGALGTQYF. The chain links TRBV11-2 to TRBJ2-7; the match to TRBD2 covers 13 bases. The J call may be incorrect, as the DNA end agrees better with TRBJ2-5. Per germline, CDR1 SGHAT and CDR2 FQNNGV. The CDR3 contains 16 residues.

The chain carries TRBV28 and TRBJ2-7; 7 bases are shared with TRBD2. Germline values: CDR1 MDHEN, CDR2 SYDVKM. This CDR3 has 14 amino acids. The J segment lost 3 bases and the V segment lost 3 bases, leaving 5 bases of the junction unmatched. The DNA of the CDR3 is TGTGCCAGCAGTTTTCCCCGGGGGGTCTACGAGCAGTACTTC. Translated: CASSFPRGVYEQYF. Together with reference TRBV28 and TRBJ2-7, the CDR3 gives the full variable domain: DVKVTQSSRYLVKRTGEKVFLECVQDMDHENMFWYRQDPGLGLRLIYFSYDVKMKEKGDIPEGYSVSREKKERFSLILESASTNQTSMYLCASSFPRGVYEQYFGPGTRLTVT.